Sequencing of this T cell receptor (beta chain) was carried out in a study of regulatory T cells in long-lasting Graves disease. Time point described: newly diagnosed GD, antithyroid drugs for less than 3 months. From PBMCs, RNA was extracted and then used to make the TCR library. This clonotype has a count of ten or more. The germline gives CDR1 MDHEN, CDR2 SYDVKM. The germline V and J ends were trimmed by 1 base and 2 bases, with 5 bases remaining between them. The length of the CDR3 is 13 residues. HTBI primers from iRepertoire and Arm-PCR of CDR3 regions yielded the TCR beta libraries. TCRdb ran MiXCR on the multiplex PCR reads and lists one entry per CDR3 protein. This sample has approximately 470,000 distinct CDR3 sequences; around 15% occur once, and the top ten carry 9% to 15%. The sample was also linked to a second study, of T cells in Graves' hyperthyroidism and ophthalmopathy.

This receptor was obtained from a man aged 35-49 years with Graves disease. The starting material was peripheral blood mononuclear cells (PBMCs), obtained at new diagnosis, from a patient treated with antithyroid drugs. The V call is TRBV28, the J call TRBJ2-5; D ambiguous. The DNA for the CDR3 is TGTGCCAGCAGTTTATCGAGACAAGAGACCCAGTACTTC. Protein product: CASSLSRQETQYF.